This T cell receptor (beta chain) was documented in a study of patients and donors after allogeneic stem cell transplantation. TCRdb redid the calling of the RT-PCR reads with MiXCR, one entry per CDR3 protein. Here the sample spans roughly 880,000 distinct CDR3 sequences, roughly 17% being singletons. This clonotype appeared once. The ends were cut back, 3 bases at V and 2 bases at J, with 15 bases in the middle. From germline, CDR1 is SGHRS and CDR2 YFSETQ. The CDR3 has 16 amino acids. The TCR originated in a human donor who was either an allogeneic HSCT recipient or a stem cell or donor lymphocyte infusion donor (not recorded which). It is not recorded whose cells these are; they may come from a transplant donor. The sample taken for sequencing was blood, either unsorted or a sorted T cell fraction (not recorded which). The V call is TRBV5-1, the J call TRBJ2-1; tentative D call: TRBD2 (5 bases). DNA for the CDR3: TGCGCCAGCAGCTCCAGGACTTCCCGGCCCTACAATGAGCAGTTCTTC. Its translation is CASSSRTSRPYNEQFF.